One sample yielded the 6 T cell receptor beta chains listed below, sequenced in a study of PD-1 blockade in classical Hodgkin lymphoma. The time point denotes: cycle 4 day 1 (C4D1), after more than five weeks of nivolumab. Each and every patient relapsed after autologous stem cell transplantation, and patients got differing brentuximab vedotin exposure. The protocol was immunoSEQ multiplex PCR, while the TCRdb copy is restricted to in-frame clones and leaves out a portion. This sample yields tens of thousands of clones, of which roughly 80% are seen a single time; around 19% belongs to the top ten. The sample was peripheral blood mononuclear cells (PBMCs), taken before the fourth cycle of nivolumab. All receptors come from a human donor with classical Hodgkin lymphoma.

The CDR3 nucleotides are TGTGCCAGCAGCCGCCCCCAGGGAGGAGGGCGAGAGACCCAGTACTTC. Its translation: CASSRPQGGGRETQYF. The rearrangement uses TRBV5-4 and TRBJ2-5; D may be TRBD2 (6 bases). Germline V gives CDR1 SGHNT, CDR2 YYREEE (reference sequence). This CDR3 is built from 16 residues. The V and J ends lost 4 bases and 4 bases respectively, with 20 bases between them.

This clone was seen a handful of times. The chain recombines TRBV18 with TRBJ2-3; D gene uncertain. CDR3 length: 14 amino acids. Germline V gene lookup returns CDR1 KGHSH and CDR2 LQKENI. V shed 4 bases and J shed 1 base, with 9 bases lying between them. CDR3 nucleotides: TGTGCCAGCTCACAGTCGGTCCGCACAGATACGCAGTATTTT. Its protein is CASSQSVRTDTQYF.

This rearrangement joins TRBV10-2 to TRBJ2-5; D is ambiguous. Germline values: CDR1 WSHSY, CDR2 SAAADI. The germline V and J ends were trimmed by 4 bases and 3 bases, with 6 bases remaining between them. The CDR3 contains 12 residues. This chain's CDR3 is CASSVIKETQYF. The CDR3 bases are TGCGCCAGCAGTGTGATCAAAGAGACCCAGTACTTC.

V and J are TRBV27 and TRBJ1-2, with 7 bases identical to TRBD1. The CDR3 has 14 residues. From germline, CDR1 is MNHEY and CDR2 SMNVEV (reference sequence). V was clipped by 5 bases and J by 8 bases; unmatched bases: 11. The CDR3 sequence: CASSPRQGRGGYTF. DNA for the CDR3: TGTGCCAGCAGTCCCCGACAGGGCCGGGGAGGCTACACCTTC.

The CDR3: CASGAGTGVTGELFF. For the CDR3, the DNA is TGTGCCAGCGGAGCCGGGACAGGAGTCACCGGGGAGCTGTTTTTT. This sequence joins TRBV6-1 and TRBJ2-2; TRBD1 matches at 8 bases. The CDR3 covers 15 residues. The V gene's germline CDR1 is MNHNS and CDR2 SASEGT. The junction had 9 bases not matched to a gene; V was cut back by 8 bases and J by 4 bases.

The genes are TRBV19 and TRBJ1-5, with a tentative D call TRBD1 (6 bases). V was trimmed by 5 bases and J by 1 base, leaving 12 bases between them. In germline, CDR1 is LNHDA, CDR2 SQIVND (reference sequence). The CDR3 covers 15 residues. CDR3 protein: CASSDGRGSNQPQHF. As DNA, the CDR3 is TGTGCCAGTAGTGACGGCAGGGGCAGCAATCAGCCCCAGCATTTT.